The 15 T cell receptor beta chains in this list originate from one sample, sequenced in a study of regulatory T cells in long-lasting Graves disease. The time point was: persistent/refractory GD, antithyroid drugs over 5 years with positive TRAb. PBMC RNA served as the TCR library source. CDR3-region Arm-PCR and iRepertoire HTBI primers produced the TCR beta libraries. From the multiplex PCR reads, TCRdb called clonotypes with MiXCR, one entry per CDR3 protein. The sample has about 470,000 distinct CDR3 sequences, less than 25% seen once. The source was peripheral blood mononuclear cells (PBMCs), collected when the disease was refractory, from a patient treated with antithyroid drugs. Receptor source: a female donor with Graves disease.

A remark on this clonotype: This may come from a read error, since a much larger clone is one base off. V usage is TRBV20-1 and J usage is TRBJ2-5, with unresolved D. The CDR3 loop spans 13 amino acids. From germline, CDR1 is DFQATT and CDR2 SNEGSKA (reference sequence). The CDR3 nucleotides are TGCAGTGGTTTAGGCCAGTTTCAAGAGACCCAGCACTTC. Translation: CSGLGQFQETQHF.

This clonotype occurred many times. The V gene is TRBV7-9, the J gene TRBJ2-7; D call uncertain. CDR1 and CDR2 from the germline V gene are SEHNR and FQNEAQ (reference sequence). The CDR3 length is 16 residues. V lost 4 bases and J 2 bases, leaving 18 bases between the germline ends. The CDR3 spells CASSYALGRVTYEQYF. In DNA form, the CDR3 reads TGTGCCAGCAGCTACGCTCTAGGGCGTGTAACCTACGAGCAGTACTTC.

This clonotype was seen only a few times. The CDR3 DNA sequence: TGTGCCAGCAATGTGCCGATGGCGAACACCGGGGAGCTGTTTTTT. Amino acids: CASNVPMANTGELFF. This chain connects TRBV6-1 to TRBJ2-2; no firm D call. V gave up 7 bases and J gave up 0 bases, with 12 bases separating them. Germline V gene sequence: CDR1 MNHNS, CDR2 SASEGT. The CDR3 sequence is 15 residues long.

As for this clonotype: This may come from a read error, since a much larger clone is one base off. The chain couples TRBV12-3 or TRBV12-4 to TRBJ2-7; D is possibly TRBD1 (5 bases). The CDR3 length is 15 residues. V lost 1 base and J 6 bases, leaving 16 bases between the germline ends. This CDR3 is CASSLGRGGLCEQYF. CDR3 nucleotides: TGTGCCAGCAGTTTAGGAAGGGGTGGTCTTTGCGAGCAGTACTTC.

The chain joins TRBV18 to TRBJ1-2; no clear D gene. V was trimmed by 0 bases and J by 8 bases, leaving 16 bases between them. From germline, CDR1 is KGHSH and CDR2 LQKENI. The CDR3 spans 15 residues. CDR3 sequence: CASSPPGSGSRGYTF. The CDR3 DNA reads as TGTGCCAGCTCACCACCGGGGTCGGGTTCTCGCGGCTACACCTTC.

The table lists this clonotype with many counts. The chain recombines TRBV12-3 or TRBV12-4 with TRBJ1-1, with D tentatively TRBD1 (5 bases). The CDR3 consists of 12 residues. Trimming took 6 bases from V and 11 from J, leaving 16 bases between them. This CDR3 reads CASRPKLGTAFF. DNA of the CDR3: TGTGCCAGCAGACCGAAATTGGGGACTGCTTTCTTT.

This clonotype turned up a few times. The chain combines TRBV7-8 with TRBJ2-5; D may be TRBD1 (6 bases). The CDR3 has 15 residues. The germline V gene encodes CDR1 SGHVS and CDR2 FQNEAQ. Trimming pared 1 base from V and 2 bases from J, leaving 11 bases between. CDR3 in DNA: TGTGCCAGCAGCTTAGACAGGGAGCGACAAGAGACCCAGTACTTC. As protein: CASSLDRERQETQYF. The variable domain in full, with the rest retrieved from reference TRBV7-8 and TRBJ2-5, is GAGVSQSPRYKVAKRGQDVALRCDPISGHVSLFWYQQALGQGPEFLTYFQNEAQLDKSGLPSDRFFAERPEGSVSTLKIQRTQQEDSAVYLCASSLDRERQETQYFGPGTRLLVL.

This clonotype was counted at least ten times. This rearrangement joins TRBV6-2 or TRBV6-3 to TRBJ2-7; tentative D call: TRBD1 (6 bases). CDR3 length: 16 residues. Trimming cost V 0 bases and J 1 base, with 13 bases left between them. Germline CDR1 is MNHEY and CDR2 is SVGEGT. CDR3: CASSYSTWTVSYEQYF. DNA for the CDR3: TGTGCCAGCAGTTACTCGACGTGGACAGTATCCTACGAGCAGTACTTC.

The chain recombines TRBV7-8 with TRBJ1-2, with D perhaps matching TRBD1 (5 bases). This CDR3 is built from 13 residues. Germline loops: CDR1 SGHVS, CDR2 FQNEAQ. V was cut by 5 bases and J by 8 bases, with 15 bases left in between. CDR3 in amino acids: CASSLGGAWGYTF. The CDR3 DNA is TGTGCCAGCAGCCTTGGAGGGGCGTGGGGCTACACCTTC. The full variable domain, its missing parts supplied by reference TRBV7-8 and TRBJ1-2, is GAGVSQSPRYKVAKRGQDVALRCDPISGHVSLFWYQQALGQGPEFLTYFQNEAQLDKSGLPSDRFFAERPEGSVSTLKIQRTQQEDSAVYLCASSLGGAWGYTFGSGTRLTVV.

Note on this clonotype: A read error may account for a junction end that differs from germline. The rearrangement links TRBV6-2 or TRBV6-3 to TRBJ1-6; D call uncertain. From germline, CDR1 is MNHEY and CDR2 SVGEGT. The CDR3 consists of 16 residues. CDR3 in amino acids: CASTRVPTSHNSPLHF. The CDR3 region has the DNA TGTGCCAGCACCCGGGTACCTACCTCCCATAATTCACCCCTCCACTTT.

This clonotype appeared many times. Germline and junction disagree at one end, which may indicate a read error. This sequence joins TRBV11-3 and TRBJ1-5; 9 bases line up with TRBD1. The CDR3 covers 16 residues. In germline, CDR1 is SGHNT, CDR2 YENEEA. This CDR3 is CASRLEVDRGWQPQHF. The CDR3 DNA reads TGTGCCAGCAGATTAGAAGTGGACAGGGGATGGCAGCCCCAGCATTTT.

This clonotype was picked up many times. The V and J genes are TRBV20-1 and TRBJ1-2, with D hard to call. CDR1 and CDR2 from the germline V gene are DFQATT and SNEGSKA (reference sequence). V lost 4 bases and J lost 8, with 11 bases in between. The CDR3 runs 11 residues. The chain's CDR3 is CSAIGGEGYTF. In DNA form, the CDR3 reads TGCAGTGCTATTGGCGGAGAAGGCTACACCTTC.

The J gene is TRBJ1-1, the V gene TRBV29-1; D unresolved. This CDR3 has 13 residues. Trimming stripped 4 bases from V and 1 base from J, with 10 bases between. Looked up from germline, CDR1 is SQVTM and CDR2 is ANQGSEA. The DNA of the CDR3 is TGCAGCGTTGGTCCCCGGGGGAACACTGAAGCTTTCTTT. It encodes CSVGPRGNTEAFF.

The CDR3 spells CASSQGRQMENTEAFF. The CDR3, as DNA: TGTGCCAGCAGCCAAGGACGACAGATGGAGAACACTGAAGCTTTCTTT. This sequence joins TRBV3-1 and TRBJ1-1, with D possibly being TRBD1 (5 bases). Trimming left V 1 base short and J 1 base short, with 13 bases between. From germline, CDR1 is LGHDT and CDR2 YNNKEL (reference sequence). CDR3 length: 16 amino acids.

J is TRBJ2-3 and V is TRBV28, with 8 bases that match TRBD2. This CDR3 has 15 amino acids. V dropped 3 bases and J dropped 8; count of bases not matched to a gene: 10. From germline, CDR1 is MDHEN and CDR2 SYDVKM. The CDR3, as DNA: TGTGCCAGCAGTTTGCCGGGGACTAGTGTGGGTACGCAGTATTTT. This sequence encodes CASSLPGTSVGTQYF.